Below, one T cell receptor beta chain is given with its context. Per germline, CDR1 MGHDK and CDR2 SYGVNS. The CDR3 covers 15 residues. V was clipped by 2 bases and J by 3 bases; unmatched bases: 7. TCRdb's copy holds only in-frame clones and misses some; the assay was immunoSEQ multiplex PCR. The data contain some 2.1 million clones, 90% to 95% of them seen just once; the ten biggest clones take up more than 0.1%. This specimen belongs to a study of shared clonotypes between healthy human individuals. What was sequenced was naive CD4+ T cells sorted from blood. The subset denotes: CD45RA+ positively selected. This chain uses TRBV25-1 with TRBJ2-7, with 7 bases fitting TRBD1. The origin of this receptor is a man between 18 and 29 years old in good health. The CDR3: CASSEPRTGDYEQYF. CDR3 coding DNA: TGTGCCAGCAGTGAACCCCGGACAGGCGACTACGAGCAGTACTTC.